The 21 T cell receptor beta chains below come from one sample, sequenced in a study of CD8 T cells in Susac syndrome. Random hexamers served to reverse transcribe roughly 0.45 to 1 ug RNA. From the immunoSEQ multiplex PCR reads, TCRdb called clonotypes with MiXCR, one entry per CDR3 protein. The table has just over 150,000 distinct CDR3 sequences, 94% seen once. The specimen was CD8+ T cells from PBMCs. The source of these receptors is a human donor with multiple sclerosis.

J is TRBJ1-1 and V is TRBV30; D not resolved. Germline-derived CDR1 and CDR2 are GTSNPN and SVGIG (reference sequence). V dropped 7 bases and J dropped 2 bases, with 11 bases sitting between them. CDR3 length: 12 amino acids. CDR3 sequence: CASYSYNTEAFF. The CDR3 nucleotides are TGTGCCTCCTATTCGTACAACACTGAAGCTTTCTTT.

CDR3 DNA sequence: TGTGCCAGCACCCGGGGAGGGGCCGGGGAGCTGTTTTTT. Protein sequence: CASTRGGAGELFF. The V and J genes are TRBV7-3 and TRBJ2-2; 7 positions agree with TRBD2. The length of the CDR3 is 13 residues. Germline CDR1 and CDR2: SGHTA and FQGTGA. V lost 7 bases to trimming and J lost 6 bases; unmatched junction nucleotides: 5.

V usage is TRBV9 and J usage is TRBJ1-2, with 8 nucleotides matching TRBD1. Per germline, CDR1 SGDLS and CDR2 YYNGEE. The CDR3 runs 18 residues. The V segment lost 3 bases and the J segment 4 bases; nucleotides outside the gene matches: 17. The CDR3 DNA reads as TGTGCCAGCAGCGGAGCCGGGACAGGTTCCTTAAAGACCTATGGCTACACCTTC. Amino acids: CASSGAGTGSLKTYGYTF. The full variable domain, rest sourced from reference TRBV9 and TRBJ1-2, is DSGVTQTPKHLITATGQRVTLRCSPRSGDLSVYWYQQSLDQGLQFLIQYYNGEERAKGNILERFSAQQFPDLHSELNLSSLELGDSALYFCASSGAGTGSLKTYGYTFGSGTRLTVV.

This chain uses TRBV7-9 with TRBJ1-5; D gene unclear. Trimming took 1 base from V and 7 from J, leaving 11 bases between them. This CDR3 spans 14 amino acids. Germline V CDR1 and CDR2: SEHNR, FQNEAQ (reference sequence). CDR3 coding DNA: TGTGCCAGCAGCTTAGAGGGAACGCAGCAGCCCCAGCATTTT. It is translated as CASSLEGTQQPQHF.

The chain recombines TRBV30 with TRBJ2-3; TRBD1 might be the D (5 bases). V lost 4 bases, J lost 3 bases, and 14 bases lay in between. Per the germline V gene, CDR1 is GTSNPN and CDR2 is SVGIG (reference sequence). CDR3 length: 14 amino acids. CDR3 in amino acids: CAWTAGKRTDTQYF. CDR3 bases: TGTGCCTGGACGGCAGGGAAGAGGACAGATACGCAGTATTTT.

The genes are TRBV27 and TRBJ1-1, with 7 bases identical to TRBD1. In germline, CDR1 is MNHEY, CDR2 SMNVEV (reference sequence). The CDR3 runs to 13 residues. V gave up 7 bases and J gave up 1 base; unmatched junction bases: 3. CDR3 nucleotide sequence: TGTGCCAGCATGGGACAGACGAACACTGAAGCTTTCTTT. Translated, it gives CASMGQTNTEAFF.

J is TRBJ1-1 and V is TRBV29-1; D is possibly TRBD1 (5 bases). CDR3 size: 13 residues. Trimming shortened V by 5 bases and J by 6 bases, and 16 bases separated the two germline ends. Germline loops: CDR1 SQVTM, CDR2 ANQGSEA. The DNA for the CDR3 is TGCAGCGTTTGGGTACCCCAGGGCGCTGAAGCTTTCTTT. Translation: CSVWVPQGAEAFF.

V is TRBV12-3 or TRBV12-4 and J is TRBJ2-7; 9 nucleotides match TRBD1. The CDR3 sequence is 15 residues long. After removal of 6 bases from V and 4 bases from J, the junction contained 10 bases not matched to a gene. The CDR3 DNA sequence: TGTGCCAGCAGCCGGGACAGGGCAGGCATATACGAGCAGTACTTC. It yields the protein CASSRDRAGIYEQYF.

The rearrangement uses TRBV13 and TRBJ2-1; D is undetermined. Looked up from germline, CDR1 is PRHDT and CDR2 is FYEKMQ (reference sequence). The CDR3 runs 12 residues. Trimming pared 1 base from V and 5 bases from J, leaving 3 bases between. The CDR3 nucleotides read TGTGCCAGCAGCTTAGCGAACAATGAGCAGTTCTTC. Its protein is CASSLANNEQFF.

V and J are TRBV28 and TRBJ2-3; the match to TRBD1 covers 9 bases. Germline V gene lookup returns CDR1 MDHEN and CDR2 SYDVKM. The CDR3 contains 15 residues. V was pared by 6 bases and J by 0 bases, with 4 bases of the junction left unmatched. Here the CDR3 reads CASSWDRASTDTQYF. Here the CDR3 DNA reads TGTGCCAGCAGCTGGGACAGGGCTAGCACAGATACGCAGTATTTT.

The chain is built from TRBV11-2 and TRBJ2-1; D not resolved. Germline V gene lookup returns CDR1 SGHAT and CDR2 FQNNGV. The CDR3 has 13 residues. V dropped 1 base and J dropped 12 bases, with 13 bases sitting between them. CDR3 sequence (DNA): TGTGCCAGCAGCTTAGCGCGTATGTGGGGGCAGTTCTTC. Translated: CASSLARMWGQFF.

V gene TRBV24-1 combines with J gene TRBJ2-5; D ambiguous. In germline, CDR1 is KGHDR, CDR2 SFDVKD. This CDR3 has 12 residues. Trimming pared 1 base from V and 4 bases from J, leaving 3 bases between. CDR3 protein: CATSDFSETQYF. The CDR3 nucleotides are TGTGCCACCAGTGATTTCTCAGAGACCCAGTACTTC.

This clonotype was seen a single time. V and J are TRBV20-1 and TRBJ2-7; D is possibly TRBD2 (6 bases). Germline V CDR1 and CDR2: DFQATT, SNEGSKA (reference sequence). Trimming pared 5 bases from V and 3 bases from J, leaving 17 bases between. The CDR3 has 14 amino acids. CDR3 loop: CSAGTRDGHYEQYF. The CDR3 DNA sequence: TGCAGTGCTGGGACTCGGGACGGCCACTACGAGCAGTACTTC.

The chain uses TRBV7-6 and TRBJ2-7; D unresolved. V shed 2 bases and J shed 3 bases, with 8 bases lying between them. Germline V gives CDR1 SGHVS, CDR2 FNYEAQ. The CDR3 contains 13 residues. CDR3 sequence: CASSLNSVYEQYF. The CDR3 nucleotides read TGTGCCAGCAGCTTAAATTCTGTCTACGAGCAGTACTTC. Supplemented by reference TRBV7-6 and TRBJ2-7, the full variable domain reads GAGVSQSPRYKVTKRGQDVALRCDPISGHVSLYWYRQALGQGPEFLTYFNYEAQQDKSGLPNDRFSAERPEGSISTLTIQRTEQRDSAMYRCASSLNSVYEQYFGPGTRLTVT.

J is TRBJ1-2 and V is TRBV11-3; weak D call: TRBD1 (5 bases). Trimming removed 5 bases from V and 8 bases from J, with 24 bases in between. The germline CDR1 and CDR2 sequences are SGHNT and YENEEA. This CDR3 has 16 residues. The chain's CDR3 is CASSPRPGRSEPGYTF. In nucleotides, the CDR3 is TGTGCCAGCAGCCCCCGTCCGGGACGGAGTGAACCAGGCTACACCTTC.

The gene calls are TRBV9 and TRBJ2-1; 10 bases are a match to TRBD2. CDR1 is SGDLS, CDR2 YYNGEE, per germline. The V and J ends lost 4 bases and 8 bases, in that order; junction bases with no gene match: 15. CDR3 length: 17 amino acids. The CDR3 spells CASSTYQAGGVGDEQFF. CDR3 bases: TGTGCCAGCAGCACCTACCAAGCGGGGGGGGTTGGCGATGAGCAGTTCTTC.

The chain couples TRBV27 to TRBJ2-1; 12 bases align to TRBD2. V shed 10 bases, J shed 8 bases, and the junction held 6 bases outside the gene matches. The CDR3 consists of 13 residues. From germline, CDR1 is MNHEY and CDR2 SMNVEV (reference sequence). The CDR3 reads CATTSGGSHEQFF. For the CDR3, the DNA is TGTGCCACGACTAGCGGGGGTTCACATGAGCAGTTCTTC.

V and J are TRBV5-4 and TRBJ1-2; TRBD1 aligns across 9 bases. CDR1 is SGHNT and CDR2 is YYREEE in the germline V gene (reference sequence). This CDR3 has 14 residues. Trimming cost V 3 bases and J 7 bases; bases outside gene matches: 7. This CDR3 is CASSSGTGIGGYTF. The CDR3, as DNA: TGTGCCAGCAGCTCCGGGACAGGGATTGGTGGCTACACCTTC.

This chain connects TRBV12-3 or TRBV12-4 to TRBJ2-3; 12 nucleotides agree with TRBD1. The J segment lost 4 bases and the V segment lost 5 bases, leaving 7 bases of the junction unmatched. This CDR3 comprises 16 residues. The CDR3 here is CASSHTGTGGSDTQYF. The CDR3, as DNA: TGTGCCAGCAGTCATACCGGGACAGGGGGCTCAGATACGCAGTATTTT.

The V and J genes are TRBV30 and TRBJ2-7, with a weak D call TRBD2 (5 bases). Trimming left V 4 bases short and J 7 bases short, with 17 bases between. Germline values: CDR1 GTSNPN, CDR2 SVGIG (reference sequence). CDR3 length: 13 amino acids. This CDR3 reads CAWTYSAPGEQYF. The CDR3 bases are TGTGCCTGGACTTACTCGGCCCCGGGGGAGCAGTACTTC.

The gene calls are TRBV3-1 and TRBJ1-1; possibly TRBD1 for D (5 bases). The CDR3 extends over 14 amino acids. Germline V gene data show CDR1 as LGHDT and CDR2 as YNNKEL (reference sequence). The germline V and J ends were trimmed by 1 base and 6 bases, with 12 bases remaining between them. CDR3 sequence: CASSQVWGRAEAFF. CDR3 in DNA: TGTGCCAGCAGCCAAGTATGGGGGAGGGCTGAAGCTTTCTTT. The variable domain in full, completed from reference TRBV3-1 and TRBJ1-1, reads DTAVSQTPKYLVTQMGNDKSIKCEQNLGHDTMYWYKQDSKKFLKIMFSYNNKELIINETVPNRFSPKSPDKAHLNLHINSLELGDSAVYFCASSQVWGRAEAFFGQGTRLTVV.